Listed below are T cell receptor beta chains from one sample, sequenced in a study of shared clonotypes between healthy human individuals. The table came from immunoSEQ multiplex PCR; TCRdb's copy has only in-frame clones and leaves some out. The repertoire holds fewer than 700,000 clones, about 95% seen once, with over 0.1% in the top ten. What was sequenced was naive CD8+ T cells sorted from blood. The receptor set was obtained from a woman aged 30 to 39 in good health. Each CDR3 is given with its conserved first and last residue. D genes are given only for firm matches. Clone size, where shown, is once, few, many, or a class for clones that have expanded.

j_call,clone_size,v_call,d_call,cdr3_aa,cdr3_nt
TRBJ2-3,NA,TRBV11-2,TRBD2,CASSLVGREGPSGDTQYF,TGTGCCAGCAGCTTAGTGGGCCGGGAGGGCCCGTCAGGAGATACGCAGTATTTT
TRBJ1-6,once,TRBV19,NA,CASSIDPRAVRPNSPLHF,TGTGCCAGTAGTATAGACCCCAGGGCCGTTCGTCCAAATTCACCCCTCCACTTT
TRBJ2-3,once,TRBV13,TRBD2,CASSGFSIAGLQDTQYF,TGTGCCAGCAGCGGATTCTCGATAGCGGGACTTCAGGATACGCAGTATTTT
TRBJ2-1,NA,TRBV5-1,TRBD2,CASSLASGSYNEQFF,TGCGCCAGCAGCTTGGCTAGCGGGAGTTACAATGAGCAGTTCTTC
TRBJ2-3,NA,TRBV15,TRBD2,CATSTNLAGEDTQYF,TGTGCCACCAGCACCAATCTAGCGGGAGAGGATACGCAGTATTTT
TRBJ1-5,NA,TRBV4-2,NA,CASRTGPEPQHF,TGTGCCAGCAGGACAGGACCGGAGCCCCAGCATTTT
TRBJ2-5,once,TRBV5-6,NA,CASSLGGLSKVETQYF,TGTGCCAGCAGCTTGGGGGGCCTATCCAAGGTGGAGACCCAGTACTTC
TRBJ1-1,NA,TRBV29-1,TRBD1,CSVRTGGVFTEAFF,TGCAGCGTCCGGACAGGGGGCGTTTTCACTGAAGCTTTCTTT
TRBJ1-4,NA,TRBV4-1,TRBD1,CASNLDRDSNEKLFF,TGCGCCAGCAACCTAGACAGGGATTCTAATGAAAAACTGTTTTTT
TRBJ2-2,NA,TRBV28,NA,CASRQAYTGELFF,TGTGCCAGCAGACAGGCTTACACCGGGGAGCTGTTTTTT
TRBJ2-7,NA,TRBV6-5,NA,CASSSLGGAGYEQYF,TGTGCCAGCAGTAGCCTCGGCGGGGCCGGCTACGAGCAGTACTTC
TRBJ2-7,once,TRBV30,TRBD1,CAWSPGQGLKDEQYF,TGTGCCTGGAGTCCGGGACAGGGACTCAAGGACGAGCAGTACTTC
TRBJ1-1,NA,TRBV6-1,TRBD1,CASRVGQGEAFF,TGTGCCAGCAGGGTTGGACAGGGGGAAGCTTTCTTT
TRBJ1-1,NA,TRBV4-2,NA,CASSQDPGANTEAFF,TGTGCCAGCAGCCAAGATCCAGGGGCGAACACTGAAGCTTTCTTT
TRBJ2-7,NA,TRBV4-1,NA,CASSQGAGGDLPSQYF,TGCGCCAGCAGCCAAGGTGCGGGTGGAGATTTGCCCTCGCAGTACTTC
TRBJ2-5,NA,TRBV11-2,TRBD2,CASIGLVNDETQYF,TGTGCCAGCATCGGACTAGTAAATGATGAGACCCAGTACTTC
TRBJ2-7,NA,TRBV4-1,TRBD2,CASSQDRAGGPYKSYEQYF,TGCGCCAGCAGCCAAGATAGAGCGGGAGGGCCGTACAAATCCTACGAGCAGTACTTC
TRBJ2-7,NA,TRBV5-6,TRBD2,CASSFGAGALSSYEQYF,TGTGCCAGCAGCTTTGGAGCGGGAGCATTAAGCTCCTACGAGCAGTACTTC
TRBJ2-2,NA,TRBV27,TRBD2,CASSQTGGGLAGELFF,TGTGCCAGCAGTCAAACGGGGGGAGGATTGGCCGGGGAGCTGTTTTTT
TRBJ2-7,NA,TRBV28,NA,CASQGSSYEQYF,TGTGCCAGCCAGGGGAGCTCCTACGAGCAGTACTTC
TRBJ2-7,few,TRBV7-9,NA,CASSSPRSYEQYF,TGTGCCAGCAGCTCCCCTAGATCCTACGAGCAGTACTTC
TRBJ1-3,NA,TRBV5-6,NA,CASSEELNQNTIYF,TGTGCCAGCAGCGAGGAGTTAAACCAGAACACCATATATTTT
TRBJ1-2,NA,TRBV5-6,NA,CASSLSGGYTF,TGTGCCAGCAGCTTGTCAGGTGGCTACACCTTC
TRBJ2-7,once,TRBV4-1,TRBD2,CASRDLSVAGDYEQYF,TGCGCCAGCAGGGACCTGTCCGTGGCGGGAGACTACGAGCAGTACTTC
TRBJ2-7,NA,TRBV7-9,TRBD1,CASSLAQGALYEQYF,TGTGCCAGCAGCTTAGCCCAGGGGGCACTTTACGAGCAGTACTTC
TRBJ1-1,NA,TRBV7-9,NA,CASSLGGGGNTEAFF,TGTGCCAGCAGCTTAGGGGGTGGTGGGAACACTGAAGCTTTCTTT
TRBJ2-7,NA,TRBV6-1,NA,CASSEADGRGAYEQYF,TGTGCCAGCAGTGAAGCGGACGGACGGGGGGCTTACGAGCAGTACTTC
TRBJ2-6,NA,TRBV29-1,NA,CSVVLDSGANVLTF,TGCAGCGTTGTCTTAGACTCTGGGGCCAACGTCCTGACTTTC
TRBJ2-7,NA,TRBV7-9,NA,CASSLSVKPEQYF,TGTGCCAGCAGCTTAAGCGTTAAACCCGAGCAGTACTTC
TRBJ2-7,NA,TRBV6-5,NA,CASSYSLVYEQYF,TGTGCCAGCAGTTACTCGCTAGTTTACGAGCAGTACTTC
TRBJ2-5,NA,TRBV11-2,NA,CASSSAGWVTQYF,TGTGCCAGCAGCTCAGCAGGGTGGGTGACCCAGTACTTC
TRBJ2-1,NA,TRBV14,TRBD1,CASTQGAYNEQFF,TGTGCCAGTACACAGGGGGCCTACAATGAGCAGTTCTTC
TRBJ2-7,NA,TRBV13,NA,CASSLTHSYEQYF,TGTGCCAGCAGCTTAACTCACTCCTACGAGCAGTACTTC
TRBJ1-3,NA,TRBV5-8,NA,CASSLWETGNTIYF,TGTGCCAGCAGCTTGTGGGAGACAGGAAACACCATATATTTT
TRBJ2-3,NA,TRBV28,TRBD1,CASSLWTGPETDTQYF,TGTGCCAGCAGTCTATGGACAGGGCCAGAAACAGATACGCAGTATTTT
TRBJ2-1,NA,TRBV4-1,TRBD2,CASSQETSARNEQFF,TGCGCCAGCAGCCAAGAAACTAGCGCACGCAATGAGCAGTTCTTC
TRBJ2-7,NA,TRBV9,TRBD1,CASSAGGTGGFEEQYF,TGTGCCAGCAGCGCCGGAGGGACAGGGGGCTTCGAAGAGCAGTACTTC
TRBJ2-7,NA,TRBV7-9,TRBD2,CASSHTSGSSYEQYF,TGTGCCAGCAGCCACACTAGCGGGAGCTCCTACGAGCAGTACTTC
TRBJ2-7,NA,TRBV5-1,TRBD2,CASSGTSGTDLRSWQQYF,TGCGCCAGCAGCGGGACTAGCGGGACTGACCTGAGGAGCTGGCAGCAGTACTTC
TRBJ2-2,NA,TRBV4-1,NA,CASSPGGPDGELFF,TGCGCCAGCAGCCCTGGTGGCCCGGACGGGGAGCTGTTTTTT
TRBJ1-6,NA,TRBV28,NA,CASEGLDYSPLHF,TGTGCCAGCGAGGGACTCGATTATTCACCCCTCCACTTT
TRBJ2-7,NA,TRBV11-2,NA,CASRETGSEQYF,TGTGCCAGCAGGGAGACGGGGAGCGAGCAGTACTTC
TRBJ1-1,NA,TRBV27,NA,CASSLSLGVNTEAFF,TGTGCCAGCAGTCTCTCCCTGGGAGTGAACACTGAAGCTTTCTTT
TRBJ2-3,NA,TRBV2,TRBD1,CASSRTGDRDTQYF,TGTGCCAGCAGTAGGACAGGGGACCGAGATACGCAGTATTTT
TRBJ1-4,NA,TRBV28,NA,CASSSREEGKAFF,TGTGCCAGCAGTTCCCGGGAGGAAGGAAAGGCGTTTTTT
TRBJ1-2,once,TRBV15,TRBD1,CATSRGGQGYGYTF,TGTGCCACCAGCAGAGGGGGACAGGGATATGGCTACACCTTC
TRBJ1-1,NA,TRBV28,NA,CASSPAGEAFF,TGTGCCAGCAGCCCCGCAGGGGAAGCTTTCTTT
TRBJ1-5,few,TRBV27,NA,CASSYGGSTQPQHF,TGTGCCAGCAGTTACGGGGGTAGCACTCAGCCCCAGCATTTT
TRBJ2-3,NA,TRBV27,NA,CASSRDSSTDTQYF,TGTGCCAGCAGCCGGGATTCTAGCACAGATACGCAGTATTTT
TRBJ2-7,once,TRBV7-9,TRBD1,CASSPDRPTYEQYF,TGTGCCAGCAGTCCGGACAGGCCGACCTACGAGCAGTACTTC
TRBJ1-2,NA,TRBV19,NA,CASSIYPSGYTF,TGTGCCAGTAGTATTTATCCTTCTGGCTACACCTTC
TRBJ1-2,NA,TRBV27,NA,CASSFTLGYGYTF,TGTGCCAGCAGTTTTACGCTAGGGTATGGCTACACCTTC
TRBJ2-3,NA,TRBV2,NA,CASSEEGSGLDTQYF,TGTGCCAGCAGTGAAGAGGGGAGCGGGTTGGATACGCAGTATTTT
TRBJ2-1,few,TRBV27,NA,CASSQGNGEQFF,TGTGCCAGCTCTCAGGGGAATGGGGAGCAGTTCTTC
TRBJ2-5,NA,TRBV27,TRBD2,CASSFSLAGGQETQYF,TGTGCCAGCAGTTTTTCCCTAGCGGGAGGTCAAGAGACCCAGTACTTC